The rows below give T cell receptor beta chains drawn from one sample of a study of beta chain features in type 1 diabetes. TCRdb keeps only in-frame clones here, not all; method: immunoSEQ multiplex PCR. Of over 150,000 clones listed, over 6% are singletons. The sequencing input was central memory CD4+ T cells from blood. The source is a man aged 18-30 years with type 1 diabetes. The CDR3 runs from the conserved cysteine through the conserved F or W. The order of the fields is J gene, D gene, clone size, V gene, CDR3 protein, CDR3 DNA. D genes are given only for firm matches. Clone size appears in some rows only: once, few, many, or a class for an expanded clone.

j_gene: TRBJ2-7; d_gene: TRBD1; abundance: few; v_gene: TRBV18; CDR3aa: CASSQTPGQGTGEQYF; CDR3nt: TGTGCCAGCTCGCAGACGCCGGGACAGGGGACGGGGGAGCAGTACTTC
j_gene: TRBJ2-5; d_gene: -; abundance: few; v_gene: TRBV28; CDR3aa: CASSLVSGVIETQYF; CDR3nt: TGTGCCAGCAGTTTGGTTTCGGGGGTGATAGAGACCCAGTACTTC
j_gene: TRBJ2-1; d_gene: -; abundance: few; v_gene: TRBV9; CDR3aa: CASSVRLGDYNEQFF; CDR3nt: TGTGCCAGCAGCGTCCGACTAGGGGACTACAATGAGCAGTTCTTC
j_gene: TRBJ2-7; d_gene: -; abundance: -; v_gene: TRBV19; CDR3aa: CASAGGTRTYEQYF; CDR3nt: TGTGCCAGCGCCGGGGGGACACGAACCTACGAGCAGTACTTC
j_gene: TRBJ1-1; d_gene: -; abundance: -; v_gene: TRBV11-2; CDR3aa: CASSPLQGVRTEAFF; CDR3nt: TGTGCCAGCAGCCCGTTACAGGGCGTAAGGACTGAAGCTTTCTTT
j_gene: TRBJ2-7; d_gene: TRBD1; abundance: -; v_gene: TRBV5-6; CDR3aa: CASGTGPYEQYF; CDR3nt: TGTGCCAGCGGGACAGGTCCCTACGAGCAGTACTTC
j_gene: TRBJ2-5; d_gene: TRBD1; abundance: few; v_gene: TRBV18; CDR3aa: CASSPLPPQGAGETQYF; CDR3nt: TGTGCCAGCTCACCTTTGCCCCCACAGGGGGCTGGAGAGACCCAGTACTTC
j_gene: TRBJ1-1; d_gene: -; abundance: few; v_gene: TRBV7-2; CDR3aa: CASSPGQNTEAFF; CDR3nt: TGTGCCAGCAGCCCAGGACAGAACACTGAAGCTTTCTTT
j_gene: TRBJ2-5; d_gene: TRBD2; abundance: -; v_gene: TRBV7-2; CDR3aa: CASSFYASGQETQYF; CDR3nt: TGTGCCAGCAGCTTCTACGCTAGCGGACAAGAGACCCAGTACTTC
j_gene: TRBJ2-7; d_gene: TRBD2; abundance: few; v_gene: TRBV5-4; CDR3aa: CASSLATSGRFYEQYF; CDR3nt: TGTGCCAGCAGCTTGGCTACTAGCGGGAGGTTCTACGAGCAGTACTTC
j_gene: TRBJ2-3; d_gene: TRBD1; abundance: few; v_gene: TRBV7-2; CDR3aa: CASSFQTGGGKDTQYF; CDR3nt: TGTGCCAGCAGCTTCCAGACAGGGGGCGGGAAAGATACGCAGTATTTT
j_gene: TRBJ1-4; d_gene: -; abundance: few; v_gene: TRBV5-4; CDR3aa: CASSFSGVEKLFF; CDR3nt: TGTGCCAGCAGCTTTTCAGGGGTGGAAAAACTGTTTTTT
j_gene: TRBJ1-2; d_gene: TRBD1; abundance: -; v_gene: TRBV5-6; CDR3aa: CASSLTTGFGVAF; CDR3nt: TGTGCCAGCAGCTTAACGACAGGGTTCGGTGTAGCCTTC
j_gene: TRBJ2-1; d_gene: -; abundance: few; v_gene: TRBV13; CDR3aa: CASSRPPGLGDRFF; CDR3nt: TGTGCCAGCAGCCGCCCACCGGGACTAGGGGACAGGTTCTTC
j_gene: TRBJ1-5; d_gene: -; abundance: -; v_gene: TRBV6-5; CDR3aa: CASSYSDTDQPQHF; CDR3nt: TGTGCCAGCAGTTACTCGGACACCGATCAGCCCCAGCATTTT
j_gene: TRBJ1-1; d_gene: TRBD1; abundance: -; v_gene: TRBV6-5; CDR3aa: CASRPGQRNTEAFF; CDR3nt: TGTGCCAGCAGGCCGGGACAGCGGAACACTGAAGCTTTCTTT
j_gene: TRBJ1-1; d_gene: -; abundance: few; v_gene: TRBV18; CDR3aa: CASSATQNTEAFF; CDR3nt: TGTGCCAGCTCAGCGACACAAAACACTGAAGCTTTCTTT
j_gene: TRBJ2-1; d_gene: TRBD2; abundance: -; v_gene: TRBV7-2; CDR3aa: CASSLDSGSFGEQFF; CDR3nt: TGTGCCAGCAGCTTAGATAGCGGGAGTTTCGGGGAGCAGTTCTTC
j_gene: TRBJ2-5; d_gene: -; abundance: few; v_gene: TRBV7-2; CDR3aa: CASSSTPAQGETQYF; CDR3nt: TGTGCCAGCAGCTCGACCCCGGCCCAGGGGGAGACCCAGTACTTC
j_gene: TRBJ2-5; d_gene: TRBD1; abundance: few; v_gene: TRBV27; CDR3aa: CASRKGWGQGVQETQYF; CDR3nt: TGTGCCAGCAGGAAGGGTTGGGGACAGGGGGTTCAAGAGACCCAGTACTTC
j_gene: TRBJ2-7; d_gene: TRBD1; abundance: few; v_gene: TRBV14; CDR3aa: CASSPLRRGQVEQYF; CDR3nt: TGTGCCAGCAGCCCGTTGCGCAGGGGGCAAGTCGAGCAGTACTTC
j_gene: TRBJ2-1; d_gene: TRBD2; abundance: -; v_gene: TRBV9; CDR3aa: CASSFTSGSRTNEQFF; CDR3nt: TGTGCCAGCAGCTTCACTAGCGGATCCCGGACCAATGAGCAGTTCTTC
j_gene: TRBJ1-1; d_gene: -; abundance: -; v_gene: TRBV11-1; CDR3aa: CASSLVYYTEAFF; CDR3nt: TGTGCCAGCAGCTTAGTGTACTACACTGAAGCTTTCTTT
j_gene: TRBJ1-2; d_gene: TRBD1; abundance: few; v_gene: TRBV28; CDR3aa: CASSLYAAQGGGYGYTF; CDR3nt: TGTGCCAGCAGTTTATACGCCGCACAGGGGGGGGGCTATGGCTACACCTTC
j_gene: TRBJ1-2; d_gene: -; abundance: -; v_gene: TRBV19; CDR3aa: CASSIAGGAPYGYTF; CDR3nt: TGTGCCAGTAGTATAGCGGGGGGCGCCCCGTATGGCTACACCTTC
j_gene: TRBJ2-7; d_gene: TRBD1; abundance: few; v_gene: TRBV5-1; CDR3aa: CASSLGGTASYEQYF; CDR3nt: TGCGCCAGCAGCTTGGGGGGGACAGCCTCCTACGAGCAGTACTTC
j_gene: TRBJ1-1; d_gene: -; abundance: many; v_gene: TRBV9; CDR3aa: CASTPGVRTTNTEAFF; CDR3nt: TGTGCCAGCACCCCAGGCGTCCGGACTACAAACACTGAAGCTTTCTTT
j_gene: TRBJ1-1; d_gene: -; abundance: -; v_gene: TRBV6-4; CDR3aa: CASSSDGETEAFF; CDR3nt: TGTGCCAGCAGTTCCGACGGGGAGACTGAAGCTTTCTTT
j_gene: TRBJ2-5; d_gene: TRBD1; abundance: -; v_gene: TRBV30; CDR3aa: CAWSPTGVKTQYF; CDR3nt: TGTGCCTGGAGTCCTACAGGGGTCAAGACCCAGTACTTC
j_gene: TRBJ1-2; d_gene: -; abundance: few; v_gene: TRBV9; CDR3aa: CASSAGLTENYGYTF; CDR3nt: TGTGCCAGCAGTGCGGGCCTTACCGAGAACTATGGCTACACCTTC
j_gene: TRBJ2-1; d_gene: -; abundance: many; v_gene: TRBV28; CDR3aa: CASSLTTGVEQFF; CDR3nt: TGTGCCAGCAGTCTCACCACGGGGGTGGAGCAGTTCTTC
j_gene: TRBJ2-1; d_gene: -; abundance: -; v_gene: TRBV5-4; CDR3aa: CASSPKSGYNEQFF; CDR3nt: TGTGCCAGCAGTCCCAAGTCCGGCTACAATGAGCAGTTCTTC
j_gene: TRBJ1-1; d_gene: -; abundance: many; v_gene: TRBV28; CDR3aa: CASSFLAESTEAFF; CDR3nt: TGTGCCAGCAGTTTTCTTGCGGAGTCCACTGAAGCTTTCTTT